This T cell receptor (beta chain) came from a study of cytomegalovirus exposure and HLA in healthy donors. Points from the study as a whole: Whilst most TCR sequences proved rare, a subset of public TCRs occurred across many donors. It was confirmed in vitro that a few of the CMV-associated chains were specific for CMV antigens. Associated with cytomegalovirus, according to the listing, were approximately 160 TCR beta chains.

The germline V gene has CDR1 MNHEY and CDR2 SMNVEV (reference sequence). The V gene end was trimmed by 6 bases and the J gene end by 4 bases; junction bases not matched to a gene: 5. The CDR3 runs 13 residues. A word on this clone: Its antigen is unknown.

Clones were sequenced by immunoSEQ multiplex PCR, and TCRdb holds only the in-frame ones, with some missing. Here the sample spans 140,000 to 150,000 clones, roughly 93% being singletons. The chain uses TRBV27 and TRBJ2-7, with TRBD2 matching over 8 bases. This TCR was sampled from a man between 18 and 35 years old in good health and CMV-seropositive. Sequencing was done on a sample of PBMCs. The CDR3 DNA reads as TGTGCCAGCAGCCCGACTAGCGAATACGAGCAGTACTTC. Translation gives CASSPTSEYEQYF.